This TCR beta chain was recorded in a study of T cells after yellow fever vaccination. Study results and caveats: Shared CD4/CD8 clonotypes were a small share, likely from convergent recombination.

From the 5' RACE reads, TCRdb called clonotypes with MiXCR, one entry per CDR3 protein. The table shows roughly 340,000 distinct CDR3 sequences, with approximately 4.2% occurring only once. CDR3 size: 16 residues. Germline-derived CDR1 and CDR2 are KGHSH and LQKENI. Trimming took off 4 bases at V and 6 bases at J, with 19 bases between the two ends. Remarks on this clonotype: Antigen specificity is unknown.

This chain joins TRBV18 and TRBJ1-5; D gene unclear. The source was PBMCs, collected 5 days after the yellow fever booster vaccination. This TCR derives from a man between 18 and 35 years old who received the YFV17D yellow fever vaccine. CDR3 region: CASSLNTIKSGQPQHF. CDR3 bases: TGTGCCAGCTCACTGAACACGATCAAAAGCGGTCAGCCCCAGCATTTT.